What follows is one T cell receptor (beta chain) and its context. Antigen unknown. The data were taken from a study of Ad26.COV2.S vaccination and SARS-CoV-2 variants. The treatment here: around 19 received Ad26.COV2.S at low or high dose, single or two shots; 5 received placebo; per-sample allocation not given. Following the first vaccine or placebo injection, samples were taken on day 63. Study-level findings and limits: Across vaccine and placebo recipients, the breadth of non-spike TCRs was similar.

Unmatched junction bases numbered 5, after V lost 8 bases and J lost 7 bases. There are 13 residues in the CDR3. Per the germline V gene, CDR1 is MNHEY and CDR2 is SMNVEV (reference sequence). Profiling relied on immunoSEQ multiplex PCR, and the TCRdb table lists in-frame clones only, not all of them. The sample yields about 350,000 clones, less than 90% seen once. The chain links TRBV27 to TRBJ1-2, with TRBD1 identical over 12 bases. The clonotype comes from a person between 18 and 65 years old who received the Ad26.COV2.S COVID-19 vaccine or a placebo. The sample consisted of peripheral blood, taken in a trial of Ad26.COV2.S vaccine versus placebo. This CDR3 is CASGTGGSVGYTF. As DNA, the CDR3 is TGTGCCAGCGGGACAGGGGGCTCGGTTGGCTACACCTTC.